What follows is one TCR beta chain and its context. Its antigen is still unknown. This entry is derived from a study of T cells in tumors after PD-1 blockade. At the level of the study: Patients received pembrolizumab 200 mg every 3 weeks or cemiplimab 350 mg every 2 weeks. Daily vismodegib 150 mg continued in a subset of anti-PD-1-treated patients.

Study-wide points: Blood contained about 42% of the tumor's TCR clonotypes.

Germline V gives CDR1 MGHRA, CDR2 YSYEKL. The CDR3 runs to 16 residues. Germline trimming cut 0 bases from V and 3 bases from J; bases unmatched to any gene: 5. Method: immunoSEQ multiplex PCR; TCRdb's copy keeps in-frame clones and lacks some. The table has about 63,000 clones, 74% seen once. V usage is TRBV4-1 and J usage is TRBJ2-4; TRBD2 matches 7 bases. The material was PBMCs, obtained after anti-PD-1 treatment. This sequence was found in a human donor with basal cell carcinoma. The CDR3: CASSQESSGGKNIQYF. The CDR3 DNA reads TGCGCCAGCAGCCAAGAAAGTTCGGGGGGCAAAAACATTCAGTACTTC.